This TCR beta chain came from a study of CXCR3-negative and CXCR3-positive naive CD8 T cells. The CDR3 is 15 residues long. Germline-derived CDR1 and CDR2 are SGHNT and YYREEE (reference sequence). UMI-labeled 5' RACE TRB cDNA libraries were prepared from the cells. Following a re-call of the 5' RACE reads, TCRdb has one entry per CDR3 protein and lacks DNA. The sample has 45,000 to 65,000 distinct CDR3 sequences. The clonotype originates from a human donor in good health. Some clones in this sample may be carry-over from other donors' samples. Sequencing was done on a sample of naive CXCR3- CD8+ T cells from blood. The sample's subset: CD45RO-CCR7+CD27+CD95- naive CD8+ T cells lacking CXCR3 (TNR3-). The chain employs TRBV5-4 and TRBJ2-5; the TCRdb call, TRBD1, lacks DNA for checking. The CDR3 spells CASSLTLTGIETQYF.